These 30 T cell receptor beta chains came from one sample sequenced in a study of vaccination and CD4 T cells after COVID-19. No antigen has been assigned to these receptors. The Oncomine TCR Beta short-read assay was applied to DNA of cultured CD4+ T cells. MiXCR was run by TCRdb on the PCR reads, yielding one entry per CDR3 protein. Of about 14,000 distinct CDR3 sequences detected, about three fifths appear once; the ten largest clones hold over 15%. The treatment is: approximately nine-day PBMC culture with coronavirus spike peptide pools or control peptides (ViraFEST assay). The sequenced material came from CD4+ T cells from blood, cultured in vitro. These receptor sequences come from a human donor who had recovered from COVID-19.

The V and J genes are TRBV7-2 and TRBJ2-5; D remains unclear. This CDR3 comprises 11 residues. Germline loops: CDR1 SGHTA, CDR2 FQGNSA. V gave up 2 bases and J gave up 5 bases, with 3 bases separating them. The CDR3 sequence is CASSLTETQYF. CDR3 coding DNA: TGTGCCAGCAGCTTAACTGAGACCCAGTACTTC.

This chain links TRBV11-2 with TRBJ1-1; D is unclear. Per the germline V gene, CDR1 is SGHAT and CDR2 is FQNNGV. This CDR3 has 13 residues. The V end was cut by 5 bases, the J end by 1 base, with 8 bases between. CDR3 in amino acids: CASSRHQNTEAFF. The CDR3 DNA follows: TGTGCCAGCAGCCGACACCAGAACACTGAAGCTTTCTTT.

The V call is TRBV11-2, the J call TRBJ1-2; D ambiguous. V was shortened by 5 bases and J by 0 bases, with 13 bases between the two germline ends. The CDR3 consists of 15 residues. Per the germline V gene, CDR1 is SGHAT and CDR2 is FQNNGV. DNA of the CDR3: TGTGCCAGCAGCCTCCGGCGGGGAGCTAACTATGGCTACACCTTC. Residues: CASSLRRGANYGYTF.

V gene TRBV29-1 combines with J gene TRBJ2-7, with D unclear. Germline CDR1 reads SQVTM; CDR2 reads ANQGSEA. Trimming took 7 bases from V and 6 from J, leaving 19 bases between them. The CDR3 runs to 13 residues. The CDR3 here is CSAGGSSFGEQYF. The CDR3 DNA sequence: TGCAGCGCTGGTGGATCCTCCTTCGGCGAGCAGTACTTC.

The rearrangement joins TRBV6-1 to TRBJ1-1, with 7 bases identical to TRBD1. The junction had 13 bases not matched to a gene; V was cut back by 6 bases and J by 12 bases. Germline lookup yields CDR1 MNHNS and CDR2 SASEGT. The CDR3 extends over 13 amino acids. The CDR3 reads CASSSGEGAQSFF. CDR3 coding DNA: TGTGCCAGCAGCTCCGGGGAGGGGGCGCAATCTTTCTTT.

This clonotype was seen once. The chain recombines TRBV7-8 with TRBJ2-7, with D perhaps assigned TRBD1 or TRBD2 (5 bases each). The length of the CDR3 is 14 residues. From germline, CDR1 is SGHVS and CDR2 FQNEAQ. V was cut by 2 bases and J by 3 bases, with 11 bases left in between. The DNA for the CDR3 is TGTGCCAGCAGCTTACGAGGGGCAATCTACGAGCAGTACTTC. Amino acids: CASSLRGAIYEQYF.

The J gene is TRBJ2-5, the V gene TRBV28; no reliable D call. V was pared by 5 bases and J by 3 bases, with 13 bases between. The CDR3 spans 14 residues. CDR1 and CDR2 from the germline V gene are MDHEN and SYDVKM. CDR3 protein: CASSHLSAKETQYF. Written as DNA, the CDR3 is TGTGCCAGCAGTCACCTCTCGGCAAAAGAGACCCAGTACTTC.

The chain carries TRBV6-1 and TRBJ2-3, with TRBD1 matching 12 bases. The germline CDR1 and CDR2 sequences are MNHNS and SASEGT. This CDR3 spans 14 amino acids. Trimming cost V 8 bases and J 5 bases; bases outside gene matches: 5. The CDR3 here is CASQGTGGRDTQYF. The CDR3 coding sequence is TGTGCCAGCCAAGGGACAGGGGGCAGAGATACGCAGTATTTT.

The chain combines TRBV5-1 with TRBJ2-7; 10 positions agree with TRBD2. The V segment lost 0 bases and the J segment 3 bases; nucleotides outside the gene matches: 3. Germline V gene sequence: CDR1 SGHRS, CDR2 YFSETQ. The CDR3 consists of 15 residues. CDR3 bases: TGCGCCAGCAGCTTGGTAGCGGGAGGTATCTACGAGCAGTACTTC. This translates into CASSLVAGGIYEQYF.

This chain connects TRBV7-8 to TRBJ2-7; the D is unclear. The J call may be wrong; the DNA end is better matched by TRBJ2-5. CDR3 length: 12 amino acids. The V gene's germline CDR1 is SGHVS and CDR2 FQNEAQ. The CDR3 DNA reads as TGTGCCAGCAGCGGAGATACGGGGACCCAGTACTTC. Amino acids: CASSGDTGTQYF.

The chain links TRBV10-3 to TRBJ2-4, with D perhaps being TRBD1 or TRBD2 (5 bases each). Trimming cost V 5 bases and J 7 bases, with 12 bases left between them. This CDR3 contains 13 residues. Germline V lookup: CDR1 ENHRY, CDR2 SYGVKD. The CDR3 nucleotides read TGTGCCATCAGTAGCGAAGAGGGGAACATTCAGTACTTC. Its protein is CAISSEEGNIQYF.

This clonotype was seen a handful of times. The chain recombines TRBV6-1 with TRBJ2-5, with 8 bases matching TRBD2. CDR3 length: 14 amino acids. With V trimmed by 5 bases and J by 4 bases, 6 bases remained unmatched. Germline CDR1 is MNHNS and CDR2 is SASEGT. CDR3 residues: CASSPGGPTETQYF. The CDR3 bases are TGTGCCAGCAGTCCGGGAGGGCCAACAGAGACCCAGTACTTC.

V and J are TRBV19 and TRBJ1-5; TRBD1 is a possible D gene (5 bases). V was shortened by 5 bases and J by 3 bases, with 17 bases between the two germline ends. Germline V gene sequence: CDR1 LNHDA, CDR2 SQIVND (reference sequence). This CDR3 has 16 amino acids. The CDR3 nucleotides are TGTGCCAGTAGTTCCACGGGGCAGGGCGTCAATCAGCCCCAGCATTTT. Translation: CASSSTGQGVNQPQHF.

This sequence joins TRBV5-1 and TRBJ1-1; no reliable D call. Germline V gives CDR1 SGHRS, CDR2 YFSETQ. The CDR3 is 14 amino acids. Between the trimmed V and J ends, which lost 0 bases and 4 bases, there was a span of 10 bases. The CDR3 spells CASSLGSGGTEAFF. The CDR3, as DNA: TGCGCCAGCAGCTTGGGCAGTGGTGGCACTGAAGCTTTCTTT.

This clonotype was found a few times. The V call is TRBV20-1, the J call TRBJ2-1; 8 bases map to TRBD1. Germline V CDR1 and CDR2: DFQATT, SNEGSKA (reference sequence). Losses at the gene ends were 3 bases for V and 3 bases for J; bases not matched to a gene: 10. This CDR3 comprises 16 residues. In nucleotides, the CDR3 is TGCAGTGCTAGCCGGGCCCGGGACAGGCTCTACAATGAGCAGTTCTTC. Encoded protein: CSASRARDRLYNEQFF.

In its sample, this clonotype was seen a few times. The chain links TRBV29-1 to TRBJ1-2; 9 nucleotides match TRBD1. The CDR3 has 12 amino acids. Losses at the gene ends were 4 bases for V and 5 bases for J; bases not matched to a gene: 2. Germline V gene lookup returns CDR1 SQVTM and CDR2 ANQGSEA. CDR3 region: CSVVGQGYGYTF. In DNA, the CDR3 is TGCAGCGTTGTGGGACAGGGATATGGCTACACCTTC.

The genes are TRBV7-9 and TRBJ1-2; D is unclear. Germline V gene data show CDR1 as SEHNR and CDR2 as FQNEAQ (reference sequence). This CDR3 region has 13 residues. Trimming removed 5 bases at V and 2 bases at J, with 9 bases between. The DNA for the CDR3 is TGTGCCAGCAGCCAGACGGCGAACTATGGCTACACCTTC. It codes for CASSQTANYGYTF.

This chain links TRBV20-1 with TRBJ2-3; 13 nucleotides line up with TRBD2. The CDR3 is 15 amino acids. Unmatched junction bases numbered 8, after V lost 6 bases and J lost 5 bases. Germline assignment: CDR1 DFQATT and CDR2 SNEGSKA (reference sequence). The CDR3 DNA is TGCAGTGCACTAGGACTAGCGGGAGCGGGAGATACGCAGTATTTT. This codes for CSALGLAGAGDTQYF.

This sequence joins TRBV20-1 and TRBJ2-5; 7 nucleotides align to TRBD2. Trimming at V came to 0 bases and at J to 5 bases, leaving 6 bases not matched to a gene. Germline V CDR1 and CDR2: DFQATT, SNEGSKA (reference sequence). This CDR3 is built from 14 residues. CDR3 sequence (DNA): TGCAGTGCTAGAGAAGCGGGAAGGCAGGAGACCCAGTACTTC. Its translation is CSAREAGRQETQYF.

This clonotype was seen only a few times. The chain has TRBV11-2 and TRBJ2-7; tentatively, D is TRBD1 (8 bases). In germline, CDR1 is SGHAT, CDR2 FQNNGV. Deletions cut 4 bases from V and 0 bases from J, with 13 bases between. This CDR3 comprises 15 residues. The CDR3 coding sequence is TGTGCCAGCAGCTCTACAGGGGGGGGCTCCTACGAGCAGTACTTC. Amino acid sequence: CASSSTGGGSYEQYF.

This clonotype came up a few times. The chain combines TRBV6-1 with TRBJ2-5; TRBD1 might be the D (6 bases). Trimming removed 7 bases from V and 4 bases from J, with 13 bases in between. Germline values: CDR1 MNHNS, CDR2 SASEGT. The CDR3 has 13 residues. The CDR3 DNA follows: TGTGCCAGCAAGGGACAAGGAGGAGAGACCCAGTACTTC. Translation gives CASKGQGGETQYF.

This clonotype was seen a few times. V is TRBV20-1 and J is TRBJ1-1, with 8 bases that match TRBD1. Germline CDR1 DFQATT, CDR2 SNEGSKA (reference sequence). The CDR3 runs to 14 residues. V shed 6 bases and J 1 base; nucleotides not matched to a gene: 7. The CDR3 is CSATSTGANTEAFF. In DNA form, the CDR3 reads TGCAGTGCCACATCGACAGGGGCGAACACTGAAGCTTTCTTT.

V gene TRBV20-1 combines with J gene TRBJ2-1, with D possibly being TRBD2 (6 bases). V was shortened by 0 bases and J by 7 bases, with 19 bases between the two germline ends. Germline assignment: CDR1 DFQATT and CDR2 SNEGSKA (reference sequence). The CDR3 covers 16 residues. The CDR3 loop is CSARDDMSGRKNEQFF. The CDR3 nucleotides read TGCAGTGCTAGAGACGACATGAGCGGGCGGAAAAATGAGCAGTTCTTC.

This clonotype turned up a few times. The V and J genes are TRBV7-9 and TRBJ1-1; 7 nucleotides align to TRBD1. CDR3 size: 14 residues. Losses at the gene ends were 6 bases for V and 5 bases for J; bases not matched to a gene: 9. Germline-derived CDR1 and CDR2 are SEHNR and FQNEAQ (reference sequence). This CDR3 reads CASSPDRVDTEAFF. In DNA, the CDR3 is TGTGCCAGCAGTCCCGACAGGGTTGATACTGAAGCTTTCTTT.

The chain links TRBV5-6 to TRBJ1-6, with 10 bases matching TRBD1. CDR1 is SGHDT, CDR2 YYEEEE, per germline. The length of the CDR3 is 15 residues. With V trimmed by 7 bases and J by 7 bases, 8 bases remained unmatched. CDR3 sequence: CASSTGGFRNSPLHF. The DNA of the CDR3 is TGTGCCAGCTCGACAGGGGGCTTTCGGAATTCACCCCTCCACTTT.

The chain couples TRBV28 to TRBJ1-1; unclear D gene. Trimming stripped 7 bases from V and 11 bases from J, with 17 bases between. Germline CDR1 reads MDHEN; CDR2 reads SYDVKM. The CDR3 has 12 amino acids. CDR3 nucleotides: TGTGCCAGCAATAGCAGGCCACAGCGGGCTTTCTTT. Its protein is CASNSRPQRAFF.

The genes are TRBV20-1 and TRBJ2-4; D remains ambiguous. Trimming cost V 3 bases and J 0 bases, with 3 bases left between them. The CDR3 contains 12 residues. Germline-derived CDR1 and CDR2 are DFQATT and SNEGSKA (reference sequence). As DNA, the CDR3 is TGCAGTGCTAGCCCAGCCAAAAACATTCAGTACTTC. This codes for CSASPAKNIQYF.

This clonotype was seen more than once but under ten times. The V gene is TRBV20-1, the J gene TRBJ1-2; 9 bases are shared with TRBD1. V trimming: 6 bases; J trimming: 7 bases; junction bases outside the gene matches: 12. Germline values: CDR1 DFQATT, CDR2 SNEGSKA (reference sequence). The CDR3 runs to 14 residues. This CDR3 is CSAANRGRIGGYTF. The CDR3 DNA follows: TGCAGTGCCGCAAACAGGGGGCGCATCGGTGGCTACACCTTC.

The genes are TRBV6-4 and TRBJ2-1; 8 positions match TRBD1. The CDR3 loop spans 14 amino acids. V lost 6 bases to trimming and J lost 9 bases; unmatched junction nucleotides: 10. CDR1 MRHNA and CDR2 SNTAGT come from the germline V gene. CDR3 DNA: TGTGCCAGCAGGGCAATCCAGGGGGCGGGTGAGCAGTTCTTC. It is translated as CASRAIQGAGEQFF.

The chain has TRBV7-2 and TRBJ1-5, with 8 bases matching TRBD1. The V gene end was trimmed by 5 bases and the J gene end by 7 bases; junction bases not matched to a gene: 7. The CDR3 runs to 14 residues. Germline CDR1 and CDR2: SGHTA and FQGNSA. DNA for the CDR3: TGTGCCAGCAGCCTAGACAGGGGAGCCCAGCCCCAGCATTTT. It yields the protein CASSLDRGAQPQHF.